In this sample, the clone carrying this TCR beta chain turned up a few times. The antigen remains unidentified. The sample belongs to a study of vaccination effects on CD4 cells after COVID-19. Study-wide context: A couple of convalescent patients were sampled 16 days and one week before vaccination.

Trimming removed 0 bases at V and 4 bases at J, with 11 bases between. Germline-derived CDR1 and CDR2 are SGHNT and YYREEE (reference sequence). This CDR3 is 15 amino acids long. The protocol was immunoSEQ multiplex PCR, while the TCRdb copy is restricted to in-frame clones and leaves out a portion. The sample contains 24,000 or so clones, 69% of which appear only once. Antigen-specific CD4+ T cell clonotypes were called by their expansion after viral peptide-pool culture in ViraFEST. Cultured cells yielded isolated CD4+ T cells after 10 days. This individual contracted SARS-CoV-2 between March and December 2020, as verified by PCR. IL-2 at around 9.8 IU/ml and peptides at about 9.2 ug/ml were added to cultured PBMC, around 1.9 million per well. Study-wide findings and caveats: There was marked clonal contraction among infection- and vaccine-induced clones late after vaccination. Sampling in the study covered few convalescent patients and included no early post-infection timepoints.

This receptor was obtained from a human donor who had a prior SARS-CoV-2 infection. Sequencing was performed on CD4+ T cells from PBMCs cultured with SARS-CoV-2 spike peptides, taken before COVID-19 vaccination. The chain has TRBV5-4 and TRBJ2-1, with no clear D. CDR3 DNA: TGTGCCAGCAGCTTGGTGGGATCGACTTACAATGAGCAGTTCTTC. Its protein product is CASSLVGSTYNEQFF.